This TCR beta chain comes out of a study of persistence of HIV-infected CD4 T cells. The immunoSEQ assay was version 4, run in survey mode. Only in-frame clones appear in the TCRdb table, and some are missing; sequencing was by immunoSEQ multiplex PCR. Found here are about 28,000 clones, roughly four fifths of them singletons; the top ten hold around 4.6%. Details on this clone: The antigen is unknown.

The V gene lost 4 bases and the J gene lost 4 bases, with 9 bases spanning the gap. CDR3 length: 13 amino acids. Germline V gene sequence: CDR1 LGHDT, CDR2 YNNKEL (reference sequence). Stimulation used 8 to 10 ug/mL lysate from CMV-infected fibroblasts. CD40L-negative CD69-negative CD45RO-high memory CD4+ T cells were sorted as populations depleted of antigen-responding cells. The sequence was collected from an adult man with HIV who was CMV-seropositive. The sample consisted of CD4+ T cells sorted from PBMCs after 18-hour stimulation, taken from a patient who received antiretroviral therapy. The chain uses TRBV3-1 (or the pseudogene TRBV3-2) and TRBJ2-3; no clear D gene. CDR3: CASSPASSDTQYF. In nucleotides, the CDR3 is TGTGCCAGCAGCCCCGCTTCTTCAGATACGCAGTATTTT.